This entry is about one T cell receptor beta chain. The antigen is undetermined. The table came from immunoSEQ multiplex PCR; TCRdb's copy has only in-frame clones and leaves some out. This sample yields 70,000 to 85,000 clones, of which about 82% are seen a single time; approximately 5.6% belongs to the top ten. These data originate in a study of OX40 agonist ivuxolimab in advanced cancers. The overall study: In three patients, partial responses were observed, one with hepatocellular carcinoma and two with cutaneous melanoma. Findings and caveats of the study: Low normalized T-cell clonal expansion was also seen in some nonresponders.

Unmatched junction bases numbered 4, after V lost 3 bases and J lost 8 bases. The germline gives CDR1 MRHNA, CDR2 SNTAGT. This CDR3 region has 15 residues. The rearrangement links TRBV6-4 to TRBJ2-1; TRBD2 matches 13 bases. Source: CD4+ or CD8+ T cells sorted from blood, taken in a trial of the OX40 agonist ivuxolimab. The TCR originated in an adult with an advanced solid tumor such as melanoma, head and neck, liver or kidney cancer. CDR3 coding DNA: TGTGCCAGCAGTGAAAGGACTAGCGGGAGTGATGAGCAGTTCTTC. It encodes CASSERTSGSDEQFF.